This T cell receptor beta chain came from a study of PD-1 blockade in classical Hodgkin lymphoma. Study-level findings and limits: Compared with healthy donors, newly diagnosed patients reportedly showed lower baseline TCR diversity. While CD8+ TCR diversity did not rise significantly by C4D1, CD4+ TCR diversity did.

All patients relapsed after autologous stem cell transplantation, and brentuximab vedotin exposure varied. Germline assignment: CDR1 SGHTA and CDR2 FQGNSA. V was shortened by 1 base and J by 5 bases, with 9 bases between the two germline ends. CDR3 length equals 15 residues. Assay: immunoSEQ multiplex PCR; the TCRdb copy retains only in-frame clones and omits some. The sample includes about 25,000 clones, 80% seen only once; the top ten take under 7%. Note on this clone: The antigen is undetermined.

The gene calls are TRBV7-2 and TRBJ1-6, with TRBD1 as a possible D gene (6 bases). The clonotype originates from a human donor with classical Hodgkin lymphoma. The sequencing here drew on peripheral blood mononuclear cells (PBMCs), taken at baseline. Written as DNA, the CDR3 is TGTGCCAGCAGCTTAGTAACAGGGAATAATTCACCCCTCCACTTT. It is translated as CASSLVTGNNSPLHF. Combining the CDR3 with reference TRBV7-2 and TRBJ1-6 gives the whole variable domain GAGVSQSPSNKVTEKGKDVELRCDPISGHTALYWYRQSLGQGLEFLIYFQGNSAPDKSGLPSDRFSAERTGGSVSTLTIQRTQQEDSAVYLCASSLVTGNNSPLHFGNGTRLTVT.